The rows below give T cell receptor beta chains drawn from one sample of a study of human T cells and chemical hapten exposure. A single record per CDR3 protein comes from TCRdb applying MiXCR to the RACE reads. This sample has about 250,000 distinct CDR3 sequences, with approximately 7.5% found just once. This material consisted of whole blood, taken in connection with sensitization to the hapten diphenylcyclopropenone (DPC). The receptors derive from a man between 18 and 29 years old with alopecia areata. Some clones in this sample may be carry-over from other donors' samples. Each CDR3 is given with its conserved first and last residue. Clone size is stated in some rows and not others, as once, few, many or a class when expanded.

TRBJ1-1	TRBV25-1	many	CASSDRRGGKPWDTEAFF
TRBJ2-1	TRBV12-5	-	CASGPPGSSYNEQFF
TRBJ2-4	TRBV6-2/TRBV6-3	-	CASSAGSPFQYF
TRBJ1-2	TRBV12-3/TRBV12-4	few	CASSLWGRDGYTF
TRBJ2-4	TRBV28	few	CASSSRLLAKNIQYF
TRBJ1-4	TRBV10-3	-	CAISESTGQTNEKLFF
TRBJ2-1	TRBV21-1	few	CASSKNWGGDRNEQFF
TRBJ1-2	TRBV4-3	-	CASSQDMQGPRGYTF
TRBJ2-5	TRBV7-3	few	CASSLTPQEIGETQYF
TRBJ2-3	TRBV20-1	many	CSVGLAQTVSSTDTQYF
TRBJ1-6	TRBV5-1	-	CASSLEGTANNSPLHF
TRBJ2-3	TRBV20-1	few	CSARERFFLTDTQYF
TRBJ2-5	TRBV29-1	-	CSVGGQGAIETQYF
TRBJ1-2	TRBV12-3/TRBV12-4	few	CASRRGLNYGYTF
TRBJ1-2	TRBV5-5	many	CASSQSPGTFDGYTF
TRBJ1-1	TRBV7-9	-	CASSPGTYHGENIEAFF
TRBJ1-3	TRBV4-1	-	CASSHRVLDRAIGNTIYF
TRBJ1-1	TRBV3-1	many	CASSQGQSTEAFF
TRBJ2-5	TRBV28	-	CASSFMGQSVETQYF
TRBJ1-5	TRBV7-6	-	CASSVALNQPQHF
TRBJ2-3	TRBV24-1	-	CATGTGLTDTQYF
TRBJ2-7	TRBV7-2	few	CASSPRFEQYF
TRBJ2-3	TRBV10-3	-	CAISDHRSSTDTQYF
TRBJ2-2	TRBV12-3/TRBV12-4	many	CASNDREDTGELFF
TRBJ2-5	TRBV12-3/TRBV12-4	few	CASSFTGKAQYF
TRBJ2-7	TRBV7-3	few	CASMPMGYRTNYEQYF
TRBJ2-4	TRBV19	-	CASRPPTGPAKNIQYF
TRBJ2-7	TRBV7-2	few	CASSDNRDISYEQYF
TRBJ2-7	TRBV5-5	many	CASSWTSVSSYEQYF
TRBJ1-5	TRBV6-6	many	CASSLGQGRSNQPQHF